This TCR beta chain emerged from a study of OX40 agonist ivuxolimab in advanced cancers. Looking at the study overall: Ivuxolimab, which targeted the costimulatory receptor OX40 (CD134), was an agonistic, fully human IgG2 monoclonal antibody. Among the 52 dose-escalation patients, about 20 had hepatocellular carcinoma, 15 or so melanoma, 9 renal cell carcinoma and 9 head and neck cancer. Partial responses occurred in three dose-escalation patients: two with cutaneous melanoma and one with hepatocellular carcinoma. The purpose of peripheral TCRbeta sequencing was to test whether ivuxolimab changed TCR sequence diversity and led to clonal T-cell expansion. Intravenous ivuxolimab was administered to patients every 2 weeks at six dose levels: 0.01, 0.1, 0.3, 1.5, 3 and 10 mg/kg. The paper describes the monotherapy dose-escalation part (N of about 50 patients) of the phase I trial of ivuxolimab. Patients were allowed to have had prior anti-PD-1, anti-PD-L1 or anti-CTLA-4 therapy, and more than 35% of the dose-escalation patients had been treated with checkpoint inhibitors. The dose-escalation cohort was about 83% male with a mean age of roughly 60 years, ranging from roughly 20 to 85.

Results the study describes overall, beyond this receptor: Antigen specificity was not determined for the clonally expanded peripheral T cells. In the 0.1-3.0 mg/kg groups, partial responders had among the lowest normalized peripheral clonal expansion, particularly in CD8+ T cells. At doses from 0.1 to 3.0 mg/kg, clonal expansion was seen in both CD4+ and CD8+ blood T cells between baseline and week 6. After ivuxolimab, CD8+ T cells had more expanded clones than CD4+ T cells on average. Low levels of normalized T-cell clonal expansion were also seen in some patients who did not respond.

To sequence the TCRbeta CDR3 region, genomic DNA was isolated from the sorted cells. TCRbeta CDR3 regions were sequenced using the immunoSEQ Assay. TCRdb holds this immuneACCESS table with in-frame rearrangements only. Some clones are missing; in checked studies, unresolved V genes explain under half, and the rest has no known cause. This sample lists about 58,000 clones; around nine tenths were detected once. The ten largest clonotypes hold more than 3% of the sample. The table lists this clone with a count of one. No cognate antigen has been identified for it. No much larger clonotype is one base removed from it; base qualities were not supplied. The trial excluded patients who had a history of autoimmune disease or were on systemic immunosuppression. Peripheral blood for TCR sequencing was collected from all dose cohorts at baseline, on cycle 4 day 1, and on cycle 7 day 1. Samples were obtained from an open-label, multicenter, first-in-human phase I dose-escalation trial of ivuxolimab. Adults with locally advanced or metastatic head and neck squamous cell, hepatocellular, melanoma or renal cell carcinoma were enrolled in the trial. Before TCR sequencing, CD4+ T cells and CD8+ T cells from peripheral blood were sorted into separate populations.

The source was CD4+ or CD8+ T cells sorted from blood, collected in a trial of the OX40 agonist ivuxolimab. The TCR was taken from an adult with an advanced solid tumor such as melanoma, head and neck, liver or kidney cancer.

The CDR3 in this case is CASSDSTGFWNQPQHF. The DNA sequence reads TGTGCCAGTAGTGACAGTACAGGGTTCTGGAATCAGCCCCAGCATTTT. Recombination linked TRBV19 to TRBJ1-5, with a weak D call of TRBD1 (6 bases match). The germline V gene (reference sequence) gives CDR1 as LNHDA and CDR2 as SQIVND. At the junction V is shortened by 5 bases and J by 4 bases, with 18 bases in between. Counted from cysteine to phenylalanine, this CDR3 has 16 amino acids. Of all the DNA, just the CDR3 is kept, 48 bases in frame from base 1. Here the CDR3 is joined to the reference TRBV19 and TRBJ1-5 genes, and the full variable domain is: DGGITQSPKYLFRKEGQNVTLSCEQNLNHDAMYWYRQDPGQGLRLIYYSQIVNDFQKGDIAEGYSVSREKKESFPLTVTSAQKNPTAFYLCASSDSTGFWNQPQHFGDGTRLSIL.